These T cell receptor beta chains were read from a single sample in a study of shared clonotypes between healthy human individuals. Only in-frame clones appear in the TCRdb table, and some are missing; sequencing was by immunoSEQ multiplex PCR. The data contain about 1 million clones, about 75% of them singletons. The material sequenced was memory CD4+ T cells sorted from blood. The receptors originated from a man aged 18 to 30 in good health. CDR3s include the opening cysteine and the closing phenylalanine or tryptophan. Each record gives: clone size, D gene, V gene, J gene, CDR3 DNA, CDR3 protein. D genes are given only for firm matches. Clone size, where shown, is once, few, many, or a class for clones that have expanded.

abundance: .
d_gene: .
v_gene: TRBV7-7
j_gene: TRBJ2-7
CDR3nt: TGTGCTAGCAGCTTAGATACGGTTAGCGAGCAGTACTTC
CDR3aa: CASSLDTVSEQYF

abundance: .
d_gene: TRBD2
v_gene: TRBV9
j_gene: TRBJ2-5
CDR3nt: TGTGCCAGCAGCCCCTCGATCCGGGAGGAACAAGAGACCCAGTACTTC
CDR3aa: CASSPSIREEQETQYF

abundance: once
d_gene: TRBD2
v_gene: TRBV25-1
j_gene: TRBJ2-5
CDR3nt: TGTGCCAGCAGTGGCGGTGGGAGGGGATACCAAGAGACCCAGTACTTC
CDR3aa: CASSGGGRGYQETQYF

abundance: .
d_gene: .
v_gene: TRBV10-2
j_gene: TRBJ2-5
CDR3nt: TGCGCCAGCAGTGAGTCGACCCAAGAGACCCAGTACTTC
CDR3aa: CASSESTQETQYF

abundance: .
d_gene: TRBD1
v_gene: TRBV9
j_gene: TRBJ2-2
CDR3nt: TGTGCCAGCAGGACAGGGGAGACCGGGGAGCTGTTTTTT
CDR3aa: CASRTGETGELFF

abundance: .
d_gene: .
v_gene: TRBV2
j_gene: TRBJ1-6
CDR3nt: TGTGCCAGCAGTGTCCTCGGGACTAATTCACCCCTCCACTTT
CDR3aa: CASSVLGTNSPLHF

abundance: .
d_gene: TRBD1
v_gene: TRBV11-3
j_gene: TRBJ1-1
CDR3nt: TGTGCCAGCAGCTCAGGACAGGGAAAGAACACTGAAGCTTTCTTT
CDR3aa: CASSSGQGKNTEAFF

abundance: .
d_gene: .
v_gene: TRBV5-1
j_gene: TRBJ1-3
CDR3nt: TGCGCCAGCAGCTGGGACAACTCTGGAAACACCATATATTTT
CDR3aa: CASSWDNSGNTIYF

abundance: .
d_gene: TRBD2
v_gene: TRBV5-1
j_gene: TRBJ2-7
CDR3nt: TGCGCCAGCAGCGACGGGACTAGCACCTACGAGCAGTACTTC
CDR3aa: CASSDGTSTYEQYF

abundance: .
d_gene: .
v_gene: TRBV5-1
j_gene: TRBJ2-3
CDR3nt: TGCGCCAGCAGCCCGGAGGGGGGGCTGTCCACAGATACGCAGTATTTT
CDR3aa: CASSPEGGLSTDTQYF

abundance: .
d_gene: .
v_gene: TRBV7-2
j_gene: TRBJ1-3
CDR3nt: TGTGCCAGCAGTCCCCTTTATCGGTCTTCTGGAAACACCATATATTTT
CDR3aa: CASSPLYRSSGNTIYF

abundance: .
d_gene: .
v_gene: TRBV7-2
j_gene: TRBJ2-7
CDR3nt: TGTGCCAGCAGCCCAAACCCCCTGGGGATTTGGGAGCAGTACTTC
CDR3aa: CASSPNPLGIWEQYF

abundance: once
d_gene: .
v_gene: TRBV10-1
j_gene: TRBJ2-3
CDR3nt: TGCGCCAGCAGTGAGTCCGGTACAGATACGCAGTATTTT
CDR3aa: CASSESGTDTQYF

abundance: .
d_gene: .
v_gene: TRBV4-1
j_gene: TRBJ2-7
CDR3nt: TGCGCCAGCAGCCTCCCTGTGGGGGACCCGCTCTACGAGCAGTACTTC
CDR3aa: CASSLPVGDPLYEQYF

abundance: .
d_gene: TRBD1
v_gene: TRBV6-1
j_gene: TRBJ1-2
CDR3nt: TGTGCCAGCAGTGTCCAGACAGGGGGCGCCTACTATGGCTACACCTTC
CDR3aa: CASSVQTGGAYYGYTF

abundance: .
d_gene: .
v_gene: TRBV7-8
j_gene: TRBJ2-3
CDR3nt: TGTGCCAGCAGCTTACCCGCGGTCCAGCGACTGGGGAATACGCAGTATTTT
CDR3aa: CASSLPAVQRLGNTQYF

abundance: .
d_gene: TRBD2
v_gene: TRBV28
j_gene: TRBJ2-7
CDR3nt: TGTGCCAGCAGTTTAAGTAGCGGGGGCTTATCCTACGAGCAGTACTTC
CDR3aa: CASSLSSGGLSYEQYF